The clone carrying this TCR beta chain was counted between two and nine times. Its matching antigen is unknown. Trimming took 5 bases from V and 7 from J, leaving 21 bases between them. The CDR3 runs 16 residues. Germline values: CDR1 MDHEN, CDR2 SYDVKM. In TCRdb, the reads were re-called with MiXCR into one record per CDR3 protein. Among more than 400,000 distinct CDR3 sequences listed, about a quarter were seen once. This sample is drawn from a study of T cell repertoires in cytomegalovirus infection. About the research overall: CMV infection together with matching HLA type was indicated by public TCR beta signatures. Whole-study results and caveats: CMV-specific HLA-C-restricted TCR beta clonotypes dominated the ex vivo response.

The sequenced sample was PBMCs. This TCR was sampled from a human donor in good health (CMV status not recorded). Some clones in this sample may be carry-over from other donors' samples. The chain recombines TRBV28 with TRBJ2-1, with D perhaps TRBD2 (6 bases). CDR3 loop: CASSPLGLGSANEQFF. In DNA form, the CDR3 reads TGTGCCAGCAGTCCCTTGGGACTGGGTTCGGCTAATGAGCAGTTCTTC.